This T cell receptor beta chain derives from a study of response to subunit inactivated influenza vaccine. Study observations and caveats: Few additional T cells are recruited per seasonal influenza vaccination, authors suggested.

In TCRdb, the RT-PCR reads were re-called with MiXCR into one record per CDR3 protein. This sample yields approximately 570,000 distinct CDR3 sequences, of which 7.6% are seen a single time; over 10% belongs to the top ten. The germline V gene encodes CDR1 DFQATT and CDR2 SNEGSKA (reference sequence). V gave up 1 base and J gave up 3 bases, with 7 bases separating them. The CDR3 covers 12 residues. As to this clonotype: Its specificity is not known.

The TCR was taken from a man between 50 and 75 years old who received an inactivated influenza vaccine. The sequencing used PBMCs from blood, collected 23 to 25 months after vaccination. The chain links TRBV20-1 to TRBJ2-7; D is perhaps TRBD1 or TRBD2 (5 bases each). The CDR3 DNA reads TGCAGTGCTAGAGGGGACCGCTACGAGCAGTACTTC. Translated, it gives CSARGDRYEQYF.